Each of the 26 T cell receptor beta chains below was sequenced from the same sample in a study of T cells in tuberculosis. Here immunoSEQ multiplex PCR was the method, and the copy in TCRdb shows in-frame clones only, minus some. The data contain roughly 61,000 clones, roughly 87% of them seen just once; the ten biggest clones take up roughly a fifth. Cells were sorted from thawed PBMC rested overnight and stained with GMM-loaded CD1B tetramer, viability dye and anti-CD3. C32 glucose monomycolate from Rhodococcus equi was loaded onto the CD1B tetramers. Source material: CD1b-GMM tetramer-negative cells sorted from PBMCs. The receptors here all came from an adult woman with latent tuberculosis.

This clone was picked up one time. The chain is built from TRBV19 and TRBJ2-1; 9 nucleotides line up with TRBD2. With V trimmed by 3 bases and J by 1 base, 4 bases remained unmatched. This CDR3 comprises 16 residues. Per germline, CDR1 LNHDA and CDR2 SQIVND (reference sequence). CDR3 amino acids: CASSIIAGASYNEQFF. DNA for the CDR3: TGTGCCAGTAGTATCATAGCGGGGGCATCCTACAATGAGCAGTTCTTC. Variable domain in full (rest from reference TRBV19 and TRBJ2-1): DGGITQSPKYLFRKEGQNVTLSCEQNLNHDAMYWYRQDPGQGLRLIYYSQIVNDFQKGDIAEGYSVSREKKESFPLTVTSAQKNPTAFYLCASSIIAGASYNEQFFGPGTRLTVL.

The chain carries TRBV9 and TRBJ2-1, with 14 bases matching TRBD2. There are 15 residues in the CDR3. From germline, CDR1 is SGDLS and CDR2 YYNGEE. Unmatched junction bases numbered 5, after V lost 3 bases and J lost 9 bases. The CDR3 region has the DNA TGTGCCAGCAGCGCAGGGACTAGCGGGAGAGGTGAGCAGTTCTTC. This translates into CASSAGTSGRGEQFF.

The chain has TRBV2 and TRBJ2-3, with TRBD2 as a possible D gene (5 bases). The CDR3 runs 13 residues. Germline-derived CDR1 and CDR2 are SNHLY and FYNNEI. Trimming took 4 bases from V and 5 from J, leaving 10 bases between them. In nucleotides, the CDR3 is TGTGCCAGCAGTGCCCGAGAGGGAGATACGCAGTATTTT. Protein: CASSAREGDTQYF. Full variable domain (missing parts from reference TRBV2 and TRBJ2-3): EPEVTQTPSHQVTQMGQEVILRCVPISNHLYFYWYRQILGQKVEFLVSFYNNEISEKSEIFDDQFSVERPDGSNFTLKIRSTKLEDSAMYFCASSAREGDTQYFGPGTRLTVL.

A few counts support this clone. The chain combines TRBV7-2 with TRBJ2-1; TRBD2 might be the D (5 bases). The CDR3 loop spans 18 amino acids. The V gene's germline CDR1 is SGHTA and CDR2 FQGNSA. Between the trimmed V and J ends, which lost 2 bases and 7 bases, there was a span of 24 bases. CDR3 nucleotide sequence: TGTGCCAGCAGCTTAAGGTCACTAGAAATTTTGGGGATTAATGAGCAGTTCTTC. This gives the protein CASSLRSLEILGINEQFF.

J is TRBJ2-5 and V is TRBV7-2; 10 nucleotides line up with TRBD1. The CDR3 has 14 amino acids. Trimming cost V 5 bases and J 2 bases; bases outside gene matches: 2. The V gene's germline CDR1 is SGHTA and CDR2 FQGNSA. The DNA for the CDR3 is TGTGCCAGCAGCGGACAGGGGGGACAAGAGACCCAGTACTTC. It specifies CASSGQGGQETQYF. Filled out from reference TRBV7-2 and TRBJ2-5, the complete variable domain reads GAGVSQSPSNKVTEKGKDVELRCDPISGHTALYWYRQSLGQGLEFLIYFQGNSAPDKSGLPSDRFSAERTGGSVSTLTIQRTQQEDSAVYLCASSGQGGQETQYFGPGTRLLVL.

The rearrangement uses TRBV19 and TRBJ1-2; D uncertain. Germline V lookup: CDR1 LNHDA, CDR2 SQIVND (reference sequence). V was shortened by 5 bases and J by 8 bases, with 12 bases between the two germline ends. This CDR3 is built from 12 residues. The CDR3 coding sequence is TGTGCCAGTAGTCAACGGTCTTGGGGCTACACCTTC. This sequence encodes CASSQRSWGYTF.

The DNA of the CDR3 is TGTGCCAGCAGCCCTCCGGGACAGGGTATAACTGGCTACACCTTC. Translating it yields CASSPPGQGITGYTF. The chain uses TRBV7-9 and TRBJ1-2; TRBD1 matches 9 bases. The CDR3 contains 15 residues. In germline, CDR1 is SEHNR, CDR2 FQNEAQ (reference sequence). Unmatched junction bases numbered 11, after V lost 5 bases and J lost 7 bases.

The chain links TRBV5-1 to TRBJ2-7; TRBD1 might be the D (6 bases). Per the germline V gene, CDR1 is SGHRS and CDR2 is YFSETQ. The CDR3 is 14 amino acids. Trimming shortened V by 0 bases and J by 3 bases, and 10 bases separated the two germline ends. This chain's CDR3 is CASSLEGQFYEQYF. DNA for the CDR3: TGCGCCAGCAGCTTGGAAGGACAGTTCTACGAGCAGTACTTC.

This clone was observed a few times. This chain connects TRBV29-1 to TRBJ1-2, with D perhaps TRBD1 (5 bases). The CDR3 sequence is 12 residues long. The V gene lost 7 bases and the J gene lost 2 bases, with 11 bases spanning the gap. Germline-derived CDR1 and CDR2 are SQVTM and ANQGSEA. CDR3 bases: TGCAGCGCCGGTGGGGGGAACTATGGCTACACCTTC. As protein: CSAGGGNYGYTF.

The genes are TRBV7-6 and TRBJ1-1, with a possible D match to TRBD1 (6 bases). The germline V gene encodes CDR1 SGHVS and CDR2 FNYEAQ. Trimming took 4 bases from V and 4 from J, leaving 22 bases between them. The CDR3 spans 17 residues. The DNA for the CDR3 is TGTGCCAGCAGCTCCAAGCCCACAGGGCCGGGGAGCACTGAAGCTTTCTTT. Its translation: CASSSKPTGPGSTEAFF.

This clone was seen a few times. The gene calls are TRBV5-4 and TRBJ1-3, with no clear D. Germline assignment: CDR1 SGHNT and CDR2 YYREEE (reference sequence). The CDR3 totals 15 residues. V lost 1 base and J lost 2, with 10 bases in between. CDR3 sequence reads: CASSLFQSPGNTIYF. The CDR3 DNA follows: TGTGCCAGCAGCTTGTTTCAGTCCCCTGGAAACACCATATATTTT.

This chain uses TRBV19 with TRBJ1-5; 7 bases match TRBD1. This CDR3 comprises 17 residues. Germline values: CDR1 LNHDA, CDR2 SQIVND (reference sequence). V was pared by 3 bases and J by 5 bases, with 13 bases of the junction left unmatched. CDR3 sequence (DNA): TGTGCCAGTAGTATTGGCCCAAGACAGGGTAGTCATCAGCCCCAGCATTTT. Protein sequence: CASSIGPRQGSHQPQHF.

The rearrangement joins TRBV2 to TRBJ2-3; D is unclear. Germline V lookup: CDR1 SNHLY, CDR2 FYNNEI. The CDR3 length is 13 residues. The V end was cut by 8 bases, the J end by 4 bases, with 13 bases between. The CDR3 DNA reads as TGTGCCAGCCAGACTCAAGAATCAGATACGCAGTATTTT. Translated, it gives CASQTQESDTQYF.

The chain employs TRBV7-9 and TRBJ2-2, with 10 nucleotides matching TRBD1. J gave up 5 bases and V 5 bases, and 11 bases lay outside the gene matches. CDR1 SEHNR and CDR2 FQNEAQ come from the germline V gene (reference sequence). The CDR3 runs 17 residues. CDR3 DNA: TGTGCCAGCAGCCTTGGCCGAGGACAGGGGGGAACCGGGGAGCTGTTTTTT. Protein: CASSLGRGQGGTGELFF.

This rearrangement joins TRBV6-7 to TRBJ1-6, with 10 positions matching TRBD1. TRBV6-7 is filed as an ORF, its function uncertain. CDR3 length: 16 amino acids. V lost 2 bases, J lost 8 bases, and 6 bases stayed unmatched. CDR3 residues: CASSYPKDRGDSPLHF. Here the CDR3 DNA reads TGTGCCAGCAGTTACCCAAAGGACAGGGGGGATTCACCCCTCCACTTT.

The CDR3 DNA follows: TGTGCCAGCAGCTTCCGGCTAGCGGGAGGACGTTACAATGAGCAGTTCTTC. Encoded protein: CASSFRLAGGRYNEQFF. The chain has TRBV5-6 and TRBJ2-1; 11 bases are a match to TRBD2. Per the germline V gene, CDR1 is SGHDT and CDR2 is YYEEEE. The length of the CDR3 is 17 residues. Trimming at V came to 2 bases and at J to 4 bases, leaving 8 bases not matched to a gene.

CDR3 bases: TGTGCCAGCAGCGGACTGGGGGGCACTGAAGCTTTCTTT. This gives the protein CASSGLGGTEAFF. The chain uses TRBV11-3 and TRBJ1-1; maybe TRBD1 (5 bases). V was clipped by 5 bases and J by 4 bases, with 11 bases between them. Germline CDR1 reads SGHNT; CDR2 reads YENEEA. The CDR3 covers 13 residues.

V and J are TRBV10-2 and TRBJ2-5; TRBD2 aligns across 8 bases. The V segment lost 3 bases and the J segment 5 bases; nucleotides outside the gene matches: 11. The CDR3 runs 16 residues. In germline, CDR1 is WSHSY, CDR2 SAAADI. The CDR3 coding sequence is TGCGCCAGCAGTGACCTTGCGGGGGGTCGTCGGGAGACCCAGTACTTC. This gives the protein CASSDLAGGRRETQYF.

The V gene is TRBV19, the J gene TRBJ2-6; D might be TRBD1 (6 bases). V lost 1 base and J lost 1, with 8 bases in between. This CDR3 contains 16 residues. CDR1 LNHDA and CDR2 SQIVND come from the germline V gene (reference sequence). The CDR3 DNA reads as TGTGCCAGTAGTATAGGAGGGGGTTCTGGGGCCAACGTCCTGACTTTC. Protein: CASSIGGGSGANVLTF.

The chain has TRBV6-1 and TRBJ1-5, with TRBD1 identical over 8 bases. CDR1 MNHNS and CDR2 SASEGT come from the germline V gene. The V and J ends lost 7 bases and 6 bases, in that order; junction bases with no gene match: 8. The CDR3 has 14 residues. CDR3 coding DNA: TGTGCCAGCAACCAACAGGGGGGATCTCAGCCCCAGCATTTT. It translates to CASNQQGGSQPQHF.

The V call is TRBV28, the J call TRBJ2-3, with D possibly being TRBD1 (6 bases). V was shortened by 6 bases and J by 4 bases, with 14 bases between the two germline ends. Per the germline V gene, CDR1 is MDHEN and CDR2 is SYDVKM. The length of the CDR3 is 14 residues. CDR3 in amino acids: CASSPRGGPDTQYF. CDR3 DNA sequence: TGTGCCAGCAGCCCCAGGGGTGGACCAGATACGCAGTATTTT.

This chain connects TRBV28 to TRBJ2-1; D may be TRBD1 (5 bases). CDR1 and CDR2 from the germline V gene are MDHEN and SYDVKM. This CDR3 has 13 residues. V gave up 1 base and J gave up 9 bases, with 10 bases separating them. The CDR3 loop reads CASSLSGAREQFF. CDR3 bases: TGTGCCAGCAGTTTATCTGGGGCGCGTGAGCAGTTCTTC.

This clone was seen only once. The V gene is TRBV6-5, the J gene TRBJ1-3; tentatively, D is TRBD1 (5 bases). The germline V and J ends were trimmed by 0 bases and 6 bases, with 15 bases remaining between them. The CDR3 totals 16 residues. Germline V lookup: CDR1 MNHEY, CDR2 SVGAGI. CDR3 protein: CASSYSWGGLENTIYF. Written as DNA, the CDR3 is TGTGCCAGCAGTTACTCATGGGGGGGTCTAGAAAACACCATATATTTT.

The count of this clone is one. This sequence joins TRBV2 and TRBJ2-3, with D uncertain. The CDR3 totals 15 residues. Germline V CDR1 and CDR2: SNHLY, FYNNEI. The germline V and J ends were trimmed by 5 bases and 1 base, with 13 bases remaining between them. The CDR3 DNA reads TGTGCCAGCAGTAGATCACAGATAGGCACAGATACGCAGTATTTT. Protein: CASSRSQIGTDTQYF.

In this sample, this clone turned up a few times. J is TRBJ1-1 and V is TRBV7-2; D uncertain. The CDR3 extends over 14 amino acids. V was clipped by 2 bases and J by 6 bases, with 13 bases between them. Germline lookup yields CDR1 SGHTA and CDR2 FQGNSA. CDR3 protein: CASSLSPGYAEAFF. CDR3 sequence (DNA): TGTGCCAGCAGCTTATCCCCCGGGTACGCTGAAGCTTTCTTT.

CDR3 sequence (DNA): TGTGCCAGCAGCTTAGAAGGGACTAGCGGGAGGAACACCGGGGAGCTGTTTTTT. Translation gives CASSLEGTSGRNTGELFF. The chain is built from TRBV11-3 and TRBJ2-2, with TRBD2 matching 14 bases. The CDR3 covers 18 residues. The V gene's germline CDR1 is SGHNT and CDR2 YENEEA. The ends lost 0 bases at V and 1 base at J; junction bases unmatched: 1.